The 27 T cell receptor beta chains given below trace back to one sample, sequenced in a study of beta chain features in type 1 diabetes. As every portion of the isolated RNA was reverse transcribed, the sequencing read expressed TCRB transcripts. The method was immunoSEQ multiplex PCR; TCRdb's version includes in-frame clones alone and lacks a portion of them. The sample records roughly 450,000 clones, roughly 11% being singletons. The material sequenced was naive CD4+ T cells from blood. These receptors were obtained from a woman aged 18-29 years in good health.

The chain is built from TRBV4-2 and TRBJ2-2; D gene unclear. The V gene lost 2 bases and the J gene lost 3 bases, with 10 bases spanning the gap. Per germline, CDR1 LGHNA and CDR2 YNFKEQ. This CDR3 is 15 amino acids long. CDR3 in DNA: TGTGCCAGCAGCCAAAGTACTCCCTACACCGGGGAGCTGTTTTTT. Protein: CASSQSTPYTGELFF.

The gene calls are TRBV6-6 and TRBJ1-6, with 8 bases aligning to TRBD1. This CDR3 comprises 13 residues. From germline, CDR1 is MNHNY and CDR2 SVGAGI (reference sequence). Losses at the gene ends were 5 bases for V and 12 bases for J; bases not matched to a gene: 6. In DNA form, the CDR3 reads TGTGCCAGCAGTGCCGACAGGGGATTACCCCTCCACTTT. The encoded protein is CASSADRGLPLHF.

This rearrangement joins TRBV18 to TRBJ2-1; 7 bases agree with TRBD2. Looked up from germline, CDR1 is KGHSH and CDR2 is LQKENI. The ends lost 3 bases at V and 10 bases at J; junction bases unmatched: 9. This CDR3 spans 14 amino acids. CDR3: CASSPLPSGEEQFF. The CDR3 DNA is TGTGCCAGCTCACCCTTGCCTAGCGGAGAGGAGCAGTTCTTC.

V usage is TRBV6-6 and J usage is TRBJ2-5, with D hard to call. The CDR3 is 12 amino acids. Germline values: CDR1 MNHNY, CDR2 SVGAGI (reference sequence). Trimming removed 6 bases at V and 14 bases at J, with 19 bases between. This chain's CDR3 is CASRDPVRRAYF. DNA of the CDR3: TGTGCCAGCAGAGACCCGGTCAGGCGTGCCTACTTC.

This clone was seen more than once but under ten times. J is TRBJ1-4 and V is TRBV7-9, with D hard to call. V lost 5 bases to trimming and J lost 5 bases, with 15 bases between them. The CDR3 runs 15 residues. Germline CDR1 SEHNR, CDR2 FQNEAQ (reference sequence). The CDR3 region is CASSPPGGSNEKLFF. DNA for the CDR3: TGTGCCAGCAGCCCCCCTGGAGGGTCGAATGAAAAACTGTTTTTT. Together with reference TRBV7-9 and TRBJ1-4, the CDR3 gives the full variable domain: DTGVSQNPRHKITKRGQNVTFRCDPISEHNRLYWYRQTLGQGPEFLTYFQNEAQLEKSRLLSDRFSAERPKGSFSTLEIQRTEQGDSAMYLCASSPPGGSNEKLFFGSGTQLSVL.

This clone was observed a few times. The chain recombines TRBV4-3 with TRBJ2-6; 7 nucleotides align to TRBD1. The CDR3 is 17 residues long. Germline V gene data show CDR1 as LGHNA and CDR2 as YSLEER. J lost 3 bases, V lost 0 bases, and 5 bases had no gene match. CDR3: CASSQDKTGYGANVLTF. The CDR3 DNA reads TGCGCCAGCAGCCAAGATAAGACAGGGTATGGGGCCAACGTCCTGACTTTC.

The gene calls are TRBV15 and TRBJ2-5, with D possibly being TRBD1 (6 bases). This CDR3 has 15 amino acids. Germline CDR1 LNHNV, CDR2 YYDKDF (reference sequence). The ends were cut back, 5 bases at V and 4 bases at J, with 17 bases in the middle. The DNA for the CDR3 is TGTGCCACCAGCGCCGACAGGTTCGGTACAGAGACCCAGTACTTC. Translating it yields CATSADRFGTETQYF.

The V call is TRBV18, the J call TRBJ2-5, with 7 nucleotides matching TRBD1. The CDR3 loop spans 15 amino acids. Germline V CDR1 and CDR2: KGHSH, LQKENI. With 4 bases clipped from V and 3 bases from J, the junction kept 8 bases outside the gene matches. In DNA form, the CDR3 reads TGTGCCAGCTCACTCATTCCGGGACAGAAAGAGACCCAGTACTTC. It encodes CASSLIPGQKETQYF.

This chain links TRBV9 with TRBJ1-1; D not resolved. V lost 0 bases and J 3 bases, leaving 9 bases between the germline ends. Germline-derived CDR1 and CDR2 are SGDLS and YYNGEE. The CDR3 has 14 residues. CDR3 DNA: TGTGCCAGCAGCGTAGCCGAGTCATACACTGAAGCTTTCTTT. This translates into CASSVAESYTEAFF.

The chain employs TRBV7-2 and TRBJ2-5, with 7 bases that match TRBD2. The germline gives CDR1 SGHTA, CDR2 FQGNSA. Trimming cost V 3 bases and J 1 base; bases outside gene matches: 8. The CDR3 is made up of 16 amino acids. In DNA form, the CDR3 reads TGTGCCAGCAGCTTCGGACTAGAGCGATTCCAAGAGACCCAGTACTTC. Translating it yields CASSFGLERFQETQYF.

DNA for the CDR3: TGTGCCAGCAGTTTCGGGACAGGGGTCAATTCACCCCTCCACTTT. It yields the protein CASSFGTGVNSPLHF. V gene TRBV6-6 combines with J gene TRBJ1-6; 10 nucleotides line up with TRBD1. CDR1 and CDR2 (germline): MNHNY, SVGAGI (reference sequence). This CDR3 region has 15 residues. V lost 4 bases and J lost 7; bases outside the gene matches: 4.

The chain has TRBV29-1 and TRBJ1-4; 7 bases are shared with TRBD1. The CDR3 loop spans 13 amino acids. J was trimmed by 3 bases and V by 7 bases; bases with no gene match: 5. From germline, CDR1 is SQVTM and CDR2 ANQGSEA. CDR3 loop: CSAQTGSNEKLFF. CDR3 sequence (DNA): TGCAGCGCTCAGACAGGGTCTAATGAAAAACTGTTTTTT. Drawing the rest from reference TRBV29-1 and TRBJ1-4, the complete variable domain is SAVISQKPSRDICQRGTSLTIQCQVDSQVTMMFWYRQQPGQSLTLIATANQGSEATYESGFVIDKFPISRPNLTFSTLTVSNMSPEDSSIYLCSAQTGSNEKLFFGSGTQLSVL.

The chain carries TRBV29-1 and TRBJ2-2; tentatively, D is TRBD1 or TRBD2 (5 bases each). This CDR3 is 13 amino acids long. In germline, CDR1 is SQVTM, CDR2 ANQGSEA. V was pared by 7 bases and J by 3 bases, with 12 bases between. The CDR3 is CSAERGYTGELFF. The CDR3, as DNA: TGCAGCGCGGAGAGGGGTTACACCGGGGAGCTGTTTTTT.

This clone has more than one count but fewer than ten. The chain employs TRBV21-1 and TRBJ1-4; the DNA was not compared with TRBD1, the D call given in the table. TRBV21-1 represents a pseudogene. The CDR3 length is 17 residues. CDR3 nucleotide sequence: TGTGCCAGCAGCAATCGAGGGACAGAAGAGGGGGATGAAAAACTGTTTTTT. Translating gives CASSNRGTEEGDEKLFF.

This chain connects TRBV30 to TRBJ2-5, with D possibly being TRBD2 (7 bases). CDR1 is GTSNPN, CDR2 SVGIG, per germline (reference sequence). The CDR3 has 15 residues. Trimming pared 1 base from V and 2 bases from J, leaving 14 bases between. CDR3 loop: CAWSGGGRIQETQYF. For the CDR3, the DNA is TGTGCCTGGAGTGGCGGGGGCAGAATACAAGAGACCCAGTACTTC.

There are a few counts of this clone. This chain uses TRBV15 with TRBJ2-7; 12 bases fit TRBD2. This CDR3 region has 17 residues. The germline gives CDR1 LNHNV, CDR2 YYDKDF (reference sequence). V shed 3 bases, J shed 8 bases, and the junction held 14 bases outside the gene matches. In DNA form, the CDR3 reads TGTGCCACCAGCAGCGCCCCGACTAGCGGGAGCGGGGCCAAGCAGTACTTC. Protein product: CATSSAPTSGSGAKQYF.

This clone was seen a handful of times. The rearrangement links TRBV2 to TRBJ2-3, with TRBD2 identical over 7 bases. The CDR3 has 13 amino acids. The germline gives CDR1 SNHLY, CDR2 FYNNEI. V shed 7 bases and J 0 bases; nucleotides not matched to a gene: 1. The CDR3 nucleotides are TGTGCCAGCATGCGGGAGAGCACAGATACGCAGTATTTT. It translates to CASMRESTDTQYF.

This clone was seen only a few times. The CDR3 protein is CAWSVPLGNYGYTF. DNA of the CDR3: TGTGCCTGGAGTGTACCTCTAGGTAACTATGGCTACACCTTC. This rearrangement joins TRBV30 to TRBJ1-2; D unresolved. Germline lookup yields CDR1 GTSNPN and CDR2 SVGIG (reference sequence). This CDR3 has 14 amino acids. Trimming pared 0 bases from V and 1 base from J, leaving 9 bases between.

The chain has TRBV18 and TRBJ1-1, with D perhaps TRBD1 (5 bases). This CDR3 region has 11 residues. V shed 4 bases and J shed 11 bases, with 11 bases lying between them. Germline loops: CDR1 KGHSH, CDR2 LQKENI. CDR3 in amino acids: CASSLDSGAFF. The DNA for the CDR3 is TGTGCCAGCTCACTAGACAGTGGTGCTTTCTTT.

J is TRBJ2-3 and V is TRBV4-2; 11 bases are a match to TRBD2. The CDR3 contains 16 residues. The trim removed 3 bases at V and 1 base at J, leaving 3 bases unmatched. Germline CDR1 is LGHNA and CDR2 is YNFKEQ. CDR3 DNA sequence: TGTGCCAGCAGCCAGATACTAGCGGGGGGCACAGATACGCAGTATTTT. Translated: CASSQILAGGTDTQYF.

This sequence joins TRBV5-1 and TRBJ2-5, with D tentatively TRBD1 (6 bases). The ends were cut back, 0 bases at V and 5 bases at J, with 11 bases in the middle. This CDR3 has 14 residues. Germline V lookup: CDR1 SGHRS, CDR2 YFSETQ. The CDR3 is CASSLDGGAETQYF. CDR3 DNA sequence: TGCGCCAGCAGCTTGGATGGGGGCGCGGAGACCCAGTACTTC.

This clone was counted between two and nine times. J is TRBJ1-6 and V is TRBV9, with D unclear. V lost 0 bases, J lost 0 bases, and 4 bases lay in between. CDR1 SGDLS and CDR2 YYNGEE come from the germline V gene. The CDR3 consists of 15 residues. The CDR3, as DNA: TGTGCCAGCAGCGTAGACAGCTCCTATAATTCACCCCTCCACTTT. This gives the protein CASSVDSSYNSPLHF. The variable domain in full, completed from reference TRBV9 and TRBJ1-6, reads DSGVTQTPKHLITATGQRVTLRCSPRSGDLSVYWYQQSLDQGLQFLIQYYNGEERAKGNILERFSAQQFPDLHSELNLSSLELGDSALYFCASSVDSSYNSPLHFGNGTRLTVT.

This clone was seen only a few times. The chain uses TRBV28 and TRBJ2-1, with TRBD1 matching 9 bases. Germline lookup yields CDR1 MDHEN and CDR2 SYDVKM. The CDR3 totals 15 residues. Trimming removed 6 bases from V and 7 bases from J; junction bases left unmatched: 10. The CDR3 sequence: CASSLGDRASNEQFF. The CDR3 DNA reads TGTGCCAGCAGCTTGGGGGACAGGGCATCGAATGAGCAGTTCTTC.

The rearrangement uses TRBV25-1 and TRBJ2-1; the match to TRBD1 covers 10 bases. Germline CDR1 MGHDK, CDR2 SYGVNS. Germline trimming cut 6 bases from V and 7 bases from J; bases unmatched to any gene: 3. The CDR3 runs 13 residues. The CDR3 coding sequence is TGTGCCAGCAGAAGACAGGGGGCAAATGAGCAGTTCTTC. Its protein product is CASRRQGANEQFF.

The J gene is TRBJ2-7, the V gene TRBV7-2; maybe TRBD1 (5 bases). V shed 1 base and J shed 6 bases, with 10 bases lying between them. Germline CDR1 is SGHTA and CDR2 is FQGNSA. The CDR3 runs 13 residues. CDR3 sequence reads: CASSLGQGLEQYF. CDR3 sequence (DNA): TGTGCCAGCAGCTTAGGGCAGGGCCTCGAGCAGTACTTC.

This clone was seen a handful of times. This sequence joins TRBV28 and TRBJ2-7; no firm D call. The CDR3 is made up of 12 amino acids. Trimming removed 6 bases at V and 7 bases at J, with 13 bases between. The germline gives CDR1 MDHEN, CDR2 SYDVKM. For the CDR3, the DNA is TGTGCCAGCAGCTCGTCGTGGAGTGAGCAGTACGTC. The encoded protein is CASSSSWSEQYV.

Worth noting for this clone: This likely reflects a read error, since a far larger clone is one base away. Other DNA sequences in the sample encode the same CDR3. The chain is built from TRBV5-4 and TRBJ2-5; unclear D gene. V dropped 3 bases and J dropped 1 base, with 1 base sitting between them. Germline V gene data show CDR1 as SGHNT and CDR2 as YYREEE (reference sequence). The CDR3 length is 11 residues. DNA for the CDR3: TGTGCCAGCAGCTCCCAAGAGACCCAGTACTTC. Protein: CASSSQETQYF. Filled out from reference TRBV5-4 and TRBJ2-5, the complete variable domain reads ETGVTQSPTHLIKTRGQQVTLRCSSQSGHNTVSWYQQALGQGPQFIFQYYREEENGRGNFPPRFSGLQFPNYSSELNVNALELDDSALYLCASSSQETQYFGPGTRLLVL.